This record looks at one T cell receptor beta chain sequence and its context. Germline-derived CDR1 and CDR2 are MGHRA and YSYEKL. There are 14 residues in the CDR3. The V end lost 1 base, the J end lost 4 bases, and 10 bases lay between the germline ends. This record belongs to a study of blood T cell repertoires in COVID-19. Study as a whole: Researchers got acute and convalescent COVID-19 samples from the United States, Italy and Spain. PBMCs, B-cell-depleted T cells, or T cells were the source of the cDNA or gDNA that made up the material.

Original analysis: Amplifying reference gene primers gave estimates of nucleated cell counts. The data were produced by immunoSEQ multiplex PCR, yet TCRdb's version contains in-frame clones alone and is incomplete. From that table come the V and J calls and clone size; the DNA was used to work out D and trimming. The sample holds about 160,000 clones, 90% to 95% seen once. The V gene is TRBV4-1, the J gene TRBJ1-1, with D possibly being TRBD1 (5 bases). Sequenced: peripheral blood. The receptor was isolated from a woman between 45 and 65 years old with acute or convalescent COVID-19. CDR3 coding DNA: TGCGCCAGCAGCCAAGCTCAGGGCCCCACTGAAGCTTTCTTT. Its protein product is CASSQAQGPTEAFF.